This TCR beta chain was observed in a study of CD8 T cells in ankylosing spondylitis. Notes on the study in general: Disease-associated clones were CD8+ and fairly uncommon in peripheral blood.

There are a few counts of this clonotype. Its antigen remains unidentified. Trimming shortened V by 2 bases and J by 0 bases, and 21 bases separated the two germline ends. CDR1 and CDR2 (germline): SGHAT, FQNNGV. The CDR3 has 19 residues. Each CDR3 protein is one row after TCRdb ran MiXCR on the 5' RACE reads. The sample has about 33,000 distinct CDR3 sequences, 13% to 15% seen once. The rearrangement uses TRBV11-2 and TRBJ2-3, with D hard to call. Sequencing was done on a sample of blood. This receptor was obtained from a male donor with ankylosing spondylitis or in good health (not recorded which). The CDR3 DNA is TGTGCCAGCAGCTTAAGTTCGCGCCTTGCGGTCCAAAGCACAGATACGCAGTATTTT. Translating it yields CASSLSSRLAVQSTDTQYF.